Presented here are 20 T cell receptor beta chains from one specimen sequenced in a study of technical replicates of blood from a few donors. Profiling relied on immunoSEQ multiplex PCR, and the TCRdb table lists in-frame clones only, not all of them. The table has around 67,000 clones, around 95% seen once; the top ten hold roughly 0.24%. Sample: T cells isolated from PBMCs. The receptors derive from a human donor in good health.

This chain links TRBV7-9 with TRBJ1-4; D is unclear. The V end was cut by 5 bases, the J end by 4 bases, with 14 bases between. This CDR3 contains 15 residues. Germline values: CDR1 SEHNR, CDR2 FQNEAQ (reference sequence). The CDR3 loop is CASSPRLGFNEKLFF. The CDR3 DNA follows: TGTGCCAGCAGCCCCCGACTAGGCTTTAATGAAAAACTGTTTTTT. Combining the CDR3 with reference TRBV7-9 and TRBJ1-4 gives the whole variable domain DTGVSQNPRHKITKRGQNVTFRCDPISEHNRLYWYRQTLGQGPEFLTYFQNEAQLEKSRLLSDRFSAERPKGSFSTLEIQRTEQGDSAMYLCASSPRLGFNEKLFFGSGTQLSVL.

The genes are TRBV6-5 and TRBJ1-3; D gene ambiguous. Germline CDR1 MNHEY, CDR2 SVGAGI. Trimming pared 4 bases from V and 0 bases from J, leaving 13 bases between. This CDR3 has 16 amino acids. In DNA form, the CDR3 reads TGTGCCAGCAGTTCCCCCTACCGAGACTCTGGAAACACCATATATTTT. Translating it yields CASSSPYRDSGNTIYF.

The chain joins TRBV14 to TRBJ1-4; D is undetermined. The CDR3 is 15 residues long. Per the germline V gene, CDR1 is SGHDN and CDR2 is FVKESK. V dropped 4 bases and J dropped 3 bases, with 12 bases sitting between them. The CDR3 sequence is CASSPYIGANEKLFF. DNA of the CDR3: TGTGCCAGCAGCCCGTATATCGGGGCTAATGAAAAACTGTTTTTT.

The chain combines TRBV6-5 with TRBJ2-3, with 7 nucleotides matching TRBD2. Trimming at V came to 2 bases and at J to 6 bases, leaving 8 bases not matched to a gene. CDR1 MNHEY and CDR2 SVGAGI come from the germline V gene. This CDR3 comprises 15 residues. CDR3 sequence: CASSYKGVGGDTQYF. In DNA, the CDR3 is TGTGCCAGCAGTTACAAGGGTGTGGGAGGGGATACGCAGTATTTT.

The CDR3 nucleotides read TGTGCCAGCAGCTTAGAGTCGCGCGGCACAGATACGCAGTATTTT. Protein sequence: CASSLESRGTDTQYF. The J gene is TRBJ2-3, the V gene TRBV7-9; D ambiguous. This CDR3 contains 15 residues. Trimming removed 1 base at V and 1 base at J, with 9 bases between. CDR1 is SEHNR and CDR2 is FQNEAQ in the germline V gene (reference sequence).

The chain joins TRBV7-9 to TRBJ1-1, with 8 bases aligning to TRBD1. Germline V lookup: CDR1 SEHNR, CDR2 FQNEAQ (reference sequence). CDR3 length: 14 residues. The V segment lost 3 bases and the J segment 2 bases; nucleotides outside the gene matches: 2. Written as DNA, the CDR3 is TGTGCCAGCAGCTTTGGACAGGGAAACACTGAAGCTTTCTTT. Residues: CASSFGQGNTEAFF.

The chain couples TRBV28 to TRBJ2-5, with 8 bases aligning to TRBD1. The CDR3 consists of 15 residues. Germline V gene lookup returns CDR1 MDHEN and CDR2 SYDVKM. The V segment lost 3 bases and the J segment 1 base; nucleotides outside the gene matches: 4. The CDR3 region is CASSLDGTGQETQYF. The CDR3, as DNA: TGTGCCAGCAGTTTGGATGGGACAGGCCAAGAGACCCAGTACTTC.

The chain is built from TRBV10-1 and TRBJ2-7, with D perhaps TRBD2 (5 bases). Germline V lookup: CDR1 WNHNN, CDR2 SYGVQD (reference sequence). The V end was cut by 3 bases, the J end by 3 bases, with 9 bases between. The CDR3 length is 13 residues. For the CDR3, the DNA is TGCGCCAGCAGTGAAGCGGTATTCTACGAGCAGTACTTC. Translation gives CASSEAVFYEQYF.

V usage is TRBV27 and J usage is TRBJ2-7; TRBD2 matches at 9 bases. CDR1 and CDR2 (germline): MNHEY, SMNVEV (reference sequence). Trimming cost V 6 bases and J 1 base; bases outside gene matches: 7. CDR3 length equals 15 residues. The CDR3: CASSLRGGLSYEQYF. CDR3 sequence (DNA): TGTGCCAGCAGCTTGCGGGGGGGCCTATCCTACGAGCAGTACTTC.

A single count supports this clone. The chain couples TRBV7-2 to TRBJ2-1, with D perhaps matching TRBD2 (6 bases). There are 14 residues in the CDR3. Trimming left V 4 bases short and J 4 bases short, with 11 bases between. The germline CDR1 and CDR2 sequences are SGHTA and FQGNSA. CDR3 loop: CASSWSGYYNEQFF. The CDR3 DNA sequence: TGTGCCAGCAGCTGGAGCGGGTATTACAATGAGCAGTTCTTC.

This clone was found a few times. The chain uses TRBV30 and TRBJ2-7; D might be TRBD2 (5 bases). V shed 0 bases and J shed 1 base, with 16 bases lying between them. The CDR3 loop spans 16 amino acids. Germline loops: CDR1 GTSNPN, CDR2 SVGIG (reference sequence). CDR3 DNA sequence: TGTGCCTGGAGTGTACTGTCGGGGTTGTTGTCCTACGAGCAGTACTTC. It yields the protein CAWSVLSGLLSYEQYF.

This clone is a singleton in its sample. The V gene is TRBV7-2, the J gene TRBJ2-5; TRBD2 agrees at 10 bases. CDR1 and CDR2 (germline): SGHTA, FQGNSA. The CDR3 spans 14 residues. J lost 7 bases, V lost 1 base, and 3 bases had no gene match. CDR3 sequence reads: CASSLEPSGGTQYF. CDR3 coding DNA: TGTGCCAGCAGCTTAGAACCTAGCGGGGGGACCCAGTACTTC.

The rearrangement links TRBV11-2 to TRBJ2-7, with 8 bases matching TRBD2. The CDR3 is 14 amino acids. The germline V gene has CDR1 SGHAT and CDR2 FQNNGV. Trimming cost V 7 bases and J 2 bases; bases outside gene matches: 7. CDR3 amino acids: CASNAGGGTYEQYF. In DNA form, the CDR3 reads TGTGCCAGCAATGCTGGCGGGGGGACCTACGAGCAGTACTTC. The entire variable domain, with the rest obtained from reference TRBV11-2 and TRBJ2-7, is as follows: EAGVAQSPRYKIIEKRQSVAFWCNPISGHATLYWYQQILGQGPKLLIQFQNNGVVDDSQLPKDRFSAERLKGVDSTLKIQPAKLEDSAVYLCASNAGGGTYEQYFGPGTRLTVT.

The chain links TRBV4-1 to TRBJ2-1; the D gene is possibly TRBD2 (7 bases). Trimming shortened V by 4 bases and J by 4 bases, and 17 bases separated the two germline ends. This CDR3 is 16 amino acids long. Germline V lookup: CDR1 MGHRA, CDR2 YSYEKL. The CDR3 here is CASSRAFGGAYNEQFF. DNA of the CDR3: TGCGCCAGCAGCCGGGCCTTTGGGGGGGCTTACAATGAGCAGTTCTTC.

The rearrangement joins TRBV4-1 to TRBJ2-2; 8 bases align to TRBD2. V trimming: 6 bases; J trimming: 3 bases; junction bases outside the gene matches: 9. This CDR3 comprises 16 residues. Germline V gene data show CDR1 as MGHRA and CDR2 as YSYEKL. DNA of the CDR3: TGCGCCAGCAGTCGAAAGCGGGAGCAGGACACCGGGGAGCTGTTTTTT. Its protein is CASSRKREQDTGELFF.

V is TRBV30 and J is TRBJ1-1, with 7 bases lining up with TRBD1. Looked up from germline, CDR1 is GTSNPN and CDR2 is SVGIG (reference sequence). V trimming: 3 bases; J trimming: 6 bases; junction bases outside the gene matches: 1. The CDR3 has 11 residues. CDR3: CAWRDRSEAFF. Written as DNA, the CDR3 is TGTGCCTGGAGGGACAGGTCTGAAGCTTTCTTT.

The CDR3 DNA reads TGTGCCTGGATGGCATTAAGCTCCTACAATGAGCAGTTCTTC. Protein product: CAWMALSSYNEQFF. This chain connects TRBV30 to TRBJ2-1; D is uncertain. CDR1 GTSNPN and CDR2 SVGIG come from the germline V gene (reference sequence). Trimming took 4 bases from V and 0 from J, leaving 10 bases between them. The CDR3 loop spans 14 amino acids.

The V and J genes are TRBV4-1 and TRBJ2-7; weak D call: TRBD2 (5 bases). Germline V gene sequence: CDR1 MGHRA, CDR2 YSYEKL. Deletions cut 2 bases from V and 3 bases from J, with 14 bases between. This CDR3 comprises 15 residues. CDR3: CASSQPRGSRYEQYF. The CDR3 nucleotides are TGCGCCAGCAGCCAACCCCGCGGGTCTCGCTACGAGCAGTACTTC.

The rearrangement links TRBV6-5 to TRBJ1-5; the D gene is possibly TRBD1 (5 bases). Trimming removed 8 bases at V and 0 bases at J, with 8 bases between. This CDR3 has 13 residues. Per the germline V gene, CDR1 is MNHEY and CDR2 is SVGAGI. CDR3 DNA: TGTGCCAGCTCAAGGGGTAGCAATCAGCCCCAGCATTTT. Its protein product is CASSRGSNQPQHF.

This chain joins TRBV10-3 and TRBJ1-2, with TRBD1 matching over 7 bases. V dropped 7 bases and J dropped 3; count of bases not matched to a gene: 11. Germline V gene lookup returns CDR1 ENHRY and CDR2 SYGVKD. The CDR3 spans 15 residues. The CDR3 sequence: CAIKPTGYRDYGYTF. For the CDR3, the DNA is TGTGCCATCAAACCGACAGGGTACAGGGACTATGGCTACACCTTC.